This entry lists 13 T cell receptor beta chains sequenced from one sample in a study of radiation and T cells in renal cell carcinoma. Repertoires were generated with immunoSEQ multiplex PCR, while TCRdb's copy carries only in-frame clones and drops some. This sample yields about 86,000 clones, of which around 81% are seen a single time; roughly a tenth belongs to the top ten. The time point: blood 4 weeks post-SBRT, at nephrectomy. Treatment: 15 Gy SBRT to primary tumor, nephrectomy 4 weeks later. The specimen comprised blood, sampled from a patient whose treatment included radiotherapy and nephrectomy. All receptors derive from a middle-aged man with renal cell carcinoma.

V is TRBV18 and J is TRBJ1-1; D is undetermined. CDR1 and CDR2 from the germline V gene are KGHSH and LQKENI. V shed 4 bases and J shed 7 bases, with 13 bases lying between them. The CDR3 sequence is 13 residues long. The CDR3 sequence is CASSLDITNEAFF. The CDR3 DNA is TGTGCCAGCTCACTCGATATCACGAATGAAGCTTTCTTT.

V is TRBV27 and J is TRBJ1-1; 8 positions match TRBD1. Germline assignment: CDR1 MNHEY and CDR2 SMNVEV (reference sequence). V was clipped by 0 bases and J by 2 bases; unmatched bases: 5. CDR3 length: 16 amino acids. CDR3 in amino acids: CASSLSSQGANTEAFF. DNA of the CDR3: TGTGCCAGCAGTTTATCCTCGCAGGGGGCTAACACTGAAGCTTTCTTT.

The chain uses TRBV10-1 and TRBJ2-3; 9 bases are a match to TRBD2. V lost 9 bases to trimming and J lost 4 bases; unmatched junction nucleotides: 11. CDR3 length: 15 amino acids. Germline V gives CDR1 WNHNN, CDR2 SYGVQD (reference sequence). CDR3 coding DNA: TGCGCCAGACTATTACTAGCGGGTGGTTCAGATACGCAGTATTTT. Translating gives CARLLLAGGSDTQYF.

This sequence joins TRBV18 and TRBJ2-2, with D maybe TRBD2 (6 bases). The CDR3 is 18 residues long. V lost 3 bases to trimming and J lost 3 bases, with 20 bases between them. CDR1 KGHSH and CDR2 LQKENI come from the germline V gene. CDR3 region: CASSPFLGTEAYTGELFF. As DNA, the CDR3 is TGTGCCAGCTCACCTTTCTTAGGGACTGAGGCTTACACCGGGGAGCTGTTTTTT. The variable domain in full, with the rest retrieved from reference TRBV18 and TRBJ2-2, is NAGVMQNPRHLVRRRGQEARLRCSPMKGHSHVYWYRQLPEEGLKFMVYLQKENIIDESGMPKERFSAEFPKEGPSILRIQQVVRGDSAAYFCASSPFLGTEAYTGELFFGEGSRLTVL.

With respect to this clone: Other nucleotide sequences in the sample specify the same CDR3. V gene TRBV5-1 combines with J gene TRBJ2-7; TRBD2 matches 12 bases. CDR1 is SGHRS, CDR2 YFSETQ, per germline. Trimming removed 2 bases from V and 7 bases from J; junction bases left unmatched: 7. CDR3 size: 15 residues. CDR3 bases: TGCGCCAGCAGCTTACTAGCGGGAGGCCCCAGTGAGCAGTACTTC. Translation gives CASSLLAGGPSEQYF.

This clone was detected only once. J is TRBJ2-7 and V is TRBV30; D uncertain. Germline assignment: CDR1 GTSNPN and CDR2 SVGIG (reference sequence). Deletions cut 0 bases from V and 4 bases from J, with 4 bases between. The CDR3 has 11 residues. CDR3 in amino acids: CAWSVPYEQYF. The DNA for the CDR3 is TGTGCCTGGAGTGTCCCATACGAGCAGTACTTC.

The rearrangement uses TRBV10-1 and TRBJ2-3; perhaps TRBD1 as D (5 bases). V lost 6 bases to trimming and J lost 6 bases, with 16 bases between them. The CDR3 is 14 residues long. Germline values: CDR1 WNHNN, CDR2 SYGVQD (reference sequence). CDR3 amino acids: CASSWTLSRDTQYF. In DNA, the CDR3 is TGCGCCAGCAGCTGGACACTCTCCCGGGATACGCAGTATTTT.

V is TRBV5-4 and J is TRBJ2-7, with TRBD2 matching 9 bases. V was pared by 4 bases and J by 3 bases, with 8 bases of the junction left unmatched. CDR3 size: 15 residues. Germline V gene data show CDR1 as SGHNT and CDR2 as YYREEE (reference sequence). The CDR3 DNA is TGTGCCAGCAGCCGTAGCGGGAGTGCTGTCTACGAGCAGTACTTC. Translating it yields CASSRSGSAVYEQYF.

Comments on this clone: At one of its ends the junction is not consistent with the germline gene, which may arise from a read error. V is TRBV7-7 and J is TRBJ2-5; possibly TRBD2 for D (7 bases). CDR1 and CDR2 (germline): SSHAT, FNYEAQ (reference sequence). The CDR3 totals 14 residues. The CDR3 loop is CASSLGGVRETQYF. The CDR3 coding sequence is TGTGCTAGCAGCTTAGGGGGGGTGCGGGAGACCCAGTACTTC.

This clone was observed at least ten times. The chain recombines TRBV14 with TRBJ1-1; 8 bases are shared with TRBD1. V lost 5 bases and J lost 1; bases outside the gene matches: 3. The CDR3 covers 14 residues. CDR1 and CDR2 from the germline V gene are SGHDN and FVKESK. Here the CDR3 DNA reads TGTGCCAGCAGCGCAGGGGGCCGGAACACTGAAGCTTTCTTT. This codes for CASSAGGRNTEAFF.

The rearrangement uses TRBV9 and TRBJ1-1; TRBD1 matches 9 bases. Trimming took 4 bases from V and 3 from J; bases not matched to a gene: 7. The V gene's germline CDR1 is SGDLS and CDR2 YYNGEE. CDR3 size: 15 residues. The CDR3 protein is CASSSRTGVDTEAFF. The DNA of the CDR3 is TGTGCCAGCAGCTCCCGGACAGGGGTTGACACTGAAGCTTTCTTT.

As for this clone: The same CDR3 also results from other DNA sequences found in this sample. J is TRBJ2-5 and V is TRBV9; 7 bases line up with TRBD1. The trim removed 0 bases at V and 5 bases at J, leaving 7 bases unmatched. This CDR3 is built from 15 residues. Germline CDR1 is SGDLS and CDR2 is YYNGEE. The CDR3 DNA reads TGTGCCAGCAGCGTAGCCGGGACAGAGGGGGAGACCCAGTACTTC. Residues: CASSVAGTEGETQYF.

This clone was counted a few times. The CDR3 is CAIRQNSGGSETQYF. CDR3 DNA: TGTGCCATCAGACAGAATTCAGGGGGCTCGGAGACCCAGTACTTC. The V and J genes are TRBV10-3 and TRBJ2-5; 8 nucleotides align to TRBD1. CDR3 length: 15 amino acids. Trimming took 6 bases from V and 5 from J; bases not matched to a gene: 11. Germline V lookup: CDR1 ENHRY, CDR2 SYGVKD.